Presented here are 27 T cell receptor beta chains from one specimen sequenced in a study of blood T cell repertoires in COVID-19. Data came from immunoSEQ multiplex PCR; TCRdb stores just in-frame clones and leaves some out. The sample has 200,000 to 250,000 clones, around 80% seen once. The sequencing input was peripheral blood. The receptors here all came from a woman aged 70-85 years with acute or convalescent COVID-19.

Points on this clone: This specimen includes other DNA sequences encoding the same CDR3. The chain couples TRBV9 to TRBJ1-2; 9 bases match TRBD1. Germline V gives CDR1 SGDLS, CDR2 YYNGEE. This CDR3 is built from 14 residues. The V gene end was trimmed by 3 bases and the J gene end by 2 bases; junction bases not matched to a gene: 2. The DNA for the CDR3 is TGTGCCAGCAGCGCGGGGACAGGGAACTATGGCTACACCTTC. This encodes CASSAGTGNYGYTF. Full variable domain (rest looked up from reference TRBV9 and TRBJ1-2): DSGVTQTPKHLITATGQRVTLRCSPRSGDLSVYWYQQSLDQGLQFLIQYYNGEERAKGNILERFSAQQFPDLHSELNLSSLELGDSALYFCASSAGTGNYGYTFGSGTRLTVV.

V and J are TRBV7-9 and TRBJ2-2, with 8 bases that match TRBD1. The CDR3 loop spans 16 amino acids. V was pared by 1 base and J by 3 bases, with 4 bases of the junction left unmatched. Germline V gives CDR1 SEHNR, CDR2 FQNEAQ (reference sequence). The CDR3 loop reads CASSLEAGGYTGELFF. The CDR3 bases are TGTGCCAGCAGCTTAGAGGCAGGGGGCTACACCGGGGAGCTGTTTTTT.

The J gene is TRBJ2-7, the V gene TRBV5-1; 12 bases align to TRBD2. V lost 0 bases and J lost 0; bases outside the gene matches: 4. The CDR3 has 17 residues. The V gene's germline CDR1 is SGHRS and CDR2 YFSETQ. In DNA form, the CDR3 reads TGCGCCAGCAGCTTGGGACTAGCGGGGGTCTCCTCCTACGAGCAGTACTTC. It is translated as CASSLGLAGVSSYEQYF.

The rearrangement joins TRBV7-8 to TRBJ2-1; 8 bases fit TRBD1. The trim removed 2 bases at V and 9 bases at J, leaving 9 bases unmatched. The CDR3 sequence is 15 residues long. Germline assignment: CDR1 SGHVS and CDR2 FQNEAQ. For the CDR3, the DNA is TGTGCCAGCAGCTTACGGGCAGGGGGCATAGGTGAGCAGTTCTTC. It translates to CASSLRAGGIGEQFF.

This clone has only a few counts. The genes are TRBV18 and TRBJ1-2; a possible D gene is TRBD1 (6 bases). CDR3 length: 14 residues. The germline gives CDR1 KGHSH, CDR2 LQKENI. V lost 3 bases to trimming and J lost 7 bases, with 15 bases between them. This CDR3 reads CASSPSRGGGGYTF. CDR3 in DNA: TGTGCCAGCTCACCTTCGCGAGGGGGTGGTGGCTACACCTTC.

This sequence joins TRBV19 and TRBJ2-1; TRBD2 matches 9 bases. Trimming removed 2 bases from V and 8 bases from J; junction bases left unmatched: 7. Germline CDR1 LNHDA, CDR2 SQIVND (reference sequence). The CDR3 totals 15 residues. The DNA of the CDR3 is TGTGCCAGTAGTATATCGGGCGGGGGGGCGGATGAGCAGTTCTTC. It translates to CASSISGGGADEQFF.

This chain links TRBV24-1 with TRBJ1-1; 9 positions match TRBD1. The length of the CDR3 is 15 residues. Trimming took 5 bases from V and 5 from J; bases not matched to a gene: 8. Per the germline V gene, CDR1 is KGHDR and CDR2 is SFDVKD. CDR3: CATSGTQGAGTEAFF. The CDR3 region has the DNA TGTGCCACCAGTGGGACACAGGGGGCCGGAACTGAAGCTTTCTTT.

The chain joins TRBV6-5 to TRBJ2-7; 7 bases are shared with TRBD1. Germline loops: CDR1 MNHEY, CDR2 SVGAGI. The CDR3 is made up of 13 amino acids. Trimming at V came to 6 bases and at J to 2 bases, leaving 4 bases not matched to a gene. The CDR3 loop reads CASRPTGTYEQYF. The CDR3 nucleotides are TGTGCCAGCAGACCGACAGGGACCTACGAGCAGTACTTC.

This clone showed up just once. The chain couples TRBV9 to TRBJ2-2, with 7 bases matching TRBD1. CDR1 and CDR2 (germline): SGDLS, YYNGEE. This CDR3 contains 15 residues. Trimming at V came to 2 bases and at J to 6 bases, leaving 7 bases not matched to a gene. CDR3 in DNA: TGTGCCAGCAGCGTTGAGGGACAGTTCGCCGGGGAGCTGTTTTTT. This translates into CASSVEGQFAGELFF.

This clone showed up just once. The V gene is TRBV5-1, the J gene TRBJ1-1; D gene uncertain. The CDR3 is 13 amino acids. The germline V and J ends were trimmed by 5 bases and 1 base, with 9 bases remaining between them. Germline assignment: CDR1 SGHRS and CDR2 YFSETQ. This CDR3 reads CASRWEKNTEAFF. CDR3 nucleotide sequence: TGCGCCAGCAGGTGGGAGAAGAACACTGAAGCTTTCTTT.

This clone was observed once. The chain joins TRBV3-1 (or the pseudogene TRBV3-2) to TRBJ1-2; 7 bases line up with TRBD1. Losses at the gene ends were 3 bases for V and 6 bases for J; bases not matched to a gene: 10. The CDR3 consists of 15 residues. Germline CDR1 and CDR2: LGHDT and YNNKEL (reference sequence). Written as DNA, the CDR3 is TGTGCCAGCAGCCACCTTGGACAGGAGCGGAATGGCTACACCTTC. This gives the protein CASSHLGQERNGYTF.

The rearrangement links TRBV14 to TRBJ2-5; 9 bases agree with TRBD1. V gave up 4 bases and J gave up 5 bases; unmatched junction bases: 20. CDR1 and CDR2 (germline): SGHDN, FVKESK. This CDR3 comprises 19 residues. The CDR3 loop reads CASSPFNPQTGGEMETQYF. In DNA form, the CDR3 reads TGTGCCAGCAGCCCTTTCAACCCTCAGACAGGGGGTGAGATGGAGACCCAGTACTTC.

In its sample, this clone was seen once. This rearrangement joins TRBV18 to TRBJ2-5; a weak D match, TRBD1 (6 bases). Deletions cut 5 bases from V and 5 bases from J, with 15 bases between. The CDR3 extends over 14 amino acids. The germline gives CDR1 KGHSH, CDR2 LQKENI. CDR3 residues: CASSITGSRETQYF. The CDR3 region has the DNA TGTGCCAGCTCAATAACAGGGAGTCGGGAGACCCAGTACTTC.

The chain recombines TRBV2 with TRBJ2-1; tentatively, D is TRBD2 (6 bases). This CDR3 region has 15 residues. V shed 6 bases and J shed 7 bases, with 19 bases lying between them. Per the germline V gene, CDR1 is SNHLY and CDR2 is FYNNEI. The DNA of the CDR3 is TGTGCCAGCAGGGCAAACACGGCCCGGGGGAATGAGCAGTTCTTC. This translates into CASRANTARGNEQFF.

The rearrangement joins TRBV19 to TRBJ2-3; 7 positions agree with TRBD2. Looked up from germline, CDR1 is LNHDA and CDR2 is SQIVND (reference sequence). After removal of 3 bases from V and 2 bases from J, the junction contained 11 bases not matched to a gene. The CDR3 is 17 residues long. For the CDR3, the DNA is TGTGCCAGTAGTATGCGGGGGACTCCCAGGACCACAGATACGCAGTATTTT. This codes for CASSMRGTPRTTDTQYF.

The V call is TRBV6-5, the J call TRBJ1-5; 7 nucleotides match TRBD1. The CDR3 spans 15 residues. Germline V gene lookup returns CDR1 MNHEY and CDR2 SVGAGI. V gave up 6 bases and J gave up 6 bases; unmatched junction bases: 11. DNA for the CDR3: TGTGCCAGCAGCTACGCCGGGACAGACAGTCAGCCCCAGCATTTT. Translation gives CASSYAGTDSQPQHF.

The V gene is TRBV3-1 (or the pseudogene TRBV3-2), the J gene TRBJ1-5, with D hard to call. Trimming pared 0 bases from V and 5 bases from J, leaving 11 bases between. Germline CDR1 reads LGHDT; CDR2 reads YNNKEL (reference sequence). The CDR3 sequence is 15 residues long. The CDR3 nucleotides read TGTGCCAGCAGCCAAGATTTAGGGCGGGATCAGCCCCAGCATTTT. Amino acids: CASSQDLGRDQPQHF.

V and J are TRBV14 and TRBJ2-3, with 10 bases lining up with TRBD2. This CDR3 is 20 amino acids long. Looked up from germline, CDR1 is SGHDN and CDR2 is FVKESK. The V and J ends lost 0 bases and 5 bases, in that order; junction bases with no gene match: 17. The CDR3 loop is CASSQDVRRTSGVRGDTQYF. The CDR3, as DNA: TGTGCCAGCAGCCAAGATGTACGCCGAACTAGCGGGGTAAGGGGAGATACGCAGTATTTT.

Only a few counts were recorded for this clone. This rearrangement joins TRBV7-2 to TRBJ2-1, with 7 bases identical to TRBD1. The CDR3 runs 16 residues. Trimming took 0 bases from V and 8 from J; bases not matched to a gene: 10. Germline V CDR1 and CDR2: SGHTA, FQGNSA. The CDR3 region has the DNA TGTGCCAGCAGCTTAGCGCAAGGGGGCCCTGGTTATGAGCAGTTCTTC. Translation gives CASSLAQGGPGYEQFF.

The V gene is TRBV5-1, the J gene TRBJ2-2, with 8 bases identical to TRBD2. The CDR3 has 16 residues. CDR1 and CDR2 (germline): SGHRS, YFSETQ. Trimming at V came to 7 bases and at J to 8 bases, leaving 16 bases not matched to a gene. CDR3 sequence: CASALWGTSAKGELFF. The CDR3 DNA follows: TGCGCCAGCGCCCTGTGGGGGACTAGTGCGAAGGGGGAGCTGTTTTTT.

The chain joins TRBV5-1 to TRBJ1-1; unclear D gene. Germline V gives CDR1 SGHRS, CDR2 YFSETQ. The V and J ends lost 4 bases and 1 base respectively, with 11 bases between them. CDR3 size: 14 residues. The CDR3 coding sequence is TGCGCCAGCAGCCGACGACAAGAGAACACTGAAGCTTTCTTT. Translated, it gives CASSRRQENTEAFF.

This sequence joins TRBV5-1 and TRBJ1-1; 7 bases line up with TRBD1. Germline V gene data show CDR1 as SGHRS and CDR2 as YFSETQ. The CDR3 has 14 residues. V gave up 5 bases and J gave up 1 base; unmatched junction bases: 5. CDR3 DNA: TGCGCCAGCAGATATCAGGGGGGGAACACTGAAGCTTTCTTT. This encodes CASRYQGGNTEAFF. The full variable domain, its missing parts supplied by reference TRBV5-1 and TRBJ1-1, is KAGVTQTPRYLIKTRGQQVTLSCSPISGHRSVSWYQQTPGQGLQFLFEYFSETQRNKGNFPGRFSGRQFSNSRSEMNVSTLELGDSALYLCASRYQGGNTEAFFGQGTRLTVV.

The CDR3 nucleotides are TGCGCCAGCTCCCAGGACCGGGGGGCTGGAAACACCATATATTTT. This gives the protein CASSQDRGAGNTIYF. The chain joins TRBV4-1 to TRBJ1-3, with a tentative D call TRBD1 (5 bases). V dropped 8 bases and J dropped 2 bases, with 16 bases sitting between them. This CDR3 is 15 amino acids long. From germline, CDR1 is MGHRA and CDR2 YSYEKL.

The chain couples TRBV7-9 to TRBJ1-2; D unclear. CDR3 length: 12 amino acids. With 5 bases removed from V and 5 bases from J, the gap between germline ends came to 9 bases. CDR1 SEHNR and CDR2 FQNEAQ come from the germline V gene (reference sequence). The CDR3 bases are TGTGCCAGCAGCCCTGGACTTTATGGCTACACCTTC. This encodes CASSPGLYGYTF.

The chain couples TRBV24-1 to TRBJ2-3, with 7 bases that match TRBD1. Trimming at V came to 4 bases and at J to 1 base, leaving 13 bases not matched to a gene. Germline CDR1 is KGHDR and CDR2 is SFDVKD. The CDR3 totals 18 residues. CDR3 loop: CATSDHTSTGSGTDTQYF. The CDR3 DNA sequence: TGTGCCACCAGTGACCACACCTCGACAGGGTCTGGCACAGATACGCAGTATTTT.

CDR3 DNA: TGTGCCAGCAGCGTTATTTCAGGGATGACCTACAATGAGCAGTTCTTC. Amino acid sequence: CASSVISGMTYNEQFF. The V and J genes are TRBV9 and TRBJ2-1; D might be TRBD1 (5 bases). CDR3 length: 16 amino acids. Germline V gene sequence: CDR1 SGDLS, CDR2 YYNGEE. The V and J ends lost 2 bases and 2 bases respectively, with 14 bases between them.

The chain couples TRBV4-2 to TRBJ2-7, with 10 positions matching TRBD2. CDR1 and CDR2 from the germline V gene are LGHNA and YNFKEQ. There are 16 residues in the CDR3. V lost 0 bases to trimming and J lost 4 bases; unmatched junction nucleotides: 6. In DNA, the CDR3 is TGTGCCAGCAGCCAAGAGGCTAGCGGGGGTCTATACGAGCAGTACTTC. Protein sequence: CASSQEASGGLYEQYF.